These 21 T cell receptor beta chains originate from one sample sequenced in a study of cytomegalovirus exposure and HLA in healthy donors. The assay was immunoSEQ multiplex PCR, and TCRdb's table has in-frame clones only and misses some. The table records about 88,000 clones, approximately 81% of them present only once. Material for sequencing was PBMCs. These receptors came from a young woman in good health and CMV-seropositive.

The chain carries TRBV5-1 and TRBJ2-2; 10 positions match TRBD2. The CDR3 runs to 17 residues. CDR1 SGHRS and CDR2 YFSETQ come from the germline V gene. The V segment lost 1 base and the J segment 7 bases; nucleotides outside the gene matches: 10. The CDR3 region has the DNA TGCGCCAGCAGCTTGATCCAGCGGGGGGGCCTTGGCGGGGAGCTGTTTTTT. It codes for CASSLIQRGGLGGELFF.

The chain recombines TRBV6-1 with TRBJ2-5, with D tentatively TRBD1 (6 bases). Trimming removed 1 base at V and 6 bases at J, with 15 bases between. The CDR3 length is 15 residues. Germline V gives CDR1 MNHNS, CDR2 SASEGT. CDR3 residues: CASSEGRGEWQTQYF. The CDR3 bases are TGTGCCAGCAGTGAAGGCAGGGGAGAGTGGCAGACCCAGTACTTC.

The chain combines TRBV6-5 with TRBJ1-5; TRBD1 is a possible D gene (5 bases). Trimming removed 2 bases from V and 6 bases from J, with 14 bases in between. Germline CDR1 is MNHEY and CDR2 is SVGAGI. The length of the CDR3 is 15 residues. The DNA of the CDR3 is TGTGCCAGCAGTTACCGTTGGGGGGGAGGTCAGCCCCAGCATTTT. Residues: CASSYRWGGGQPQHF.

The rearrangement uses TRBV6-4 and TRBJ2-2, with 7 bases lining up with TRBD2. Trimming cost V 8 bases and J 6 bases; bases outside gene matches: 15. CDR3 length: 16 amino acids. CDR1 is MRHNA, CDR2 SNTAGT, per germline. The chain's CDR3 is CASAPTGTIFAGELFF. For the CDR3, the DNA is TGTGCCAGCGCCCCAACCGGGACTATCTTTGCCGGGGAGCTGTTTTTT.

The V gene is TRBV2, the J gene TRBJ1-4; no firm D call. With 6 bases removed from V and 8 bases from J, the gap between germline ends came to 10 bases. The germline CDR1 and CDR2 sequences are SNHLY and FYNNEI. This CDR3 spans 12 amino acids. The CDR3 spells CASSMEQEKLFF. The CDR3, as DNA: TGTGCCAGCAGCATGGAGCAGGAAAAACTGTTTTTT.

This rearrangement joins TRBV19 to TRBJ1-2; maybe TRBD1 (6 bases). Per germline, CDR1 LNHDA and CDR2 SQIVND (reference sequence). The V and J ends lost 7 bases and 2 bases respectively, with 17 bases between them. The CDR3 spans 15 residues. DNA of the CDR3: TGTGCCAGTAAGAGAGATTTGACAGGCAACTATGGCTACACCTTC. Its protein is CASKRDLTGNYGYTF.

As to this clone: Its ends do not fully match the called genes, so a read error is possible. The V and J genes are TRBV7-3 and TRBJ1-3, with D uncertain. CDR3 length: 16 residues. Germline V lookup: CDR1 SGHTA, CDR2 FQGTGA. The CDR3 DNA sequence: TGTGCCAGCAGCCTAACGGGCGCGGGCTCTGGAAACACCATATATTTT. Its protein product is CASSLTGAGSGNTIYF.

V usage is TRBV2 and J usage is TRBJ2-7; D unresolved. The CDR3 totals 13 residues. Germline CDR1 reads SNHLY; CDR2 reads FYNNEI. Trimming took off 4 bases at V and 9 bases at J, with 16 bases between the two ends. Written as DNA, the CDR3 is TGTGCCAGCAGTGGAGGCGACCAACCGGGGCAGTACTTC. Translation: CASSGGDQPGQYF. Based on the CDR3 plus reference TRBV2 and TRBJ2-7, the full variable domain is EPEVTQTPSHQVTQMGQEVILRCVPISNHLYFYWYRQILGQKVEFLVSFYNNEISEKSEIFDDQFSVERPDGSNFTLKIRSTKLEDSAMYFCASSGGDQPGQYFGPGTRLTVT.

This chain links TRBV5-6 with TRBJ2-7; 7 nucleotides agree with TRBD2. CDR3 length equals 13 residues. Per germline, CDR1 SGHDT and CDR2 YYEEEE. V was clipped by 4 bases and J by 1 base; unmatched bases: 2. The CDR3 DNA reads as TGTGCCAGCAGCCCGGGAGGTTCCTACGAGCAGTACTTC. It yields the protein CASSPGGSYEQYF.

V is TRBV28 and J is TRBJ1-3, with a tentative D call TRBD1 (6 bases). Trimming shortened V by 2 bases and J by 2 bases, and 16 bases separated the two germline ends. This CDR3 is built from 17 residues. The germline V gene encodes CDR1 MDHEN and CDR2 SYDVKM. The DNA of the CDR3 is TGTGCCAGCAGTTTAACCCACGGGGGGGCAGCTGGAAACACCATATATTTT. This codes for CASSLTHGGAAGNTIYF.

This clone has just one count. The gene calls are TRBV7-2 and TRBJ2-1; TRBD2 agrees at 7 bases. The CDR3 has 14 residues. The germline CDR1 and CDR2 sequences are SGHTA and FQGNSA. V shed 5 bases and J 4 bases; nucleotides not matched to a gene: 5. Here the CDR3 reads CASSRRGVYNEQFF. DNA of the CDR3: TGTGCCAGCAGCCGCCGGGGGGTTTACAATGAGCAGTTCTTC.

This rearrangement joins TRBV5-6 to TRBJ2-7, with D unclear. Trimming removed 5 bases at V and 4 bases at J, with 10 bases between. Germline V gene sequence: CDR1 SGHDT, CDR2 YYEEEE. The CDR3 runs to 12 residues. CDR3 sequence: CASSSTDYEQYF. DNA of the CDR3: TGTGCCAGCAGTTCGACTGATTACGAGCAGTACTTC. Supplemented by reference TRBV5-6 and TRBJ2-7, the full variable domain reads DAGVTQSPTHLIKTRGQQVTLRCSPKSGHDTVSWYQQALGQGPQFIFQYYEEEERQRGNFPDRFSGHQFPNYSSELNVNALLLGDSALYLCASSSTDYEQYFGPGTRLTVT.

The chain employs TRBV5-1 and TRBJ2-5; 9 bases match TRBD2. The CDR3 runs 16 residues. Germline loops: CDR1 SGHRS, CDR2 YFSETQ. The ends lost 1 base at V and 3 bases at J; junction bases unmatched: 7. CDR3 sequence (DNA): TGCGCCAGCAGCTTGTTGGCCGGGACTAGCAAAGAGACCCAGTACTTC. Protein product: CASSLLAGTSKETQYF.

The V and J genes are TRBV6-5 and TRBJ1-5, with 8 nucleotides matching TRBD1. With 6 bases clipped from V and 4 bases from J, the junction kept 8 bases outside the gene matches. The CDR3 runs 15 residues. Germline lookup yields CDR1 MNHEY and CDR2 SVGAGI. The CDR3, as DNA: TGTGCCAGCAGGCCCGGGACAGGATTTAATCAGCCCCAGCATTTT. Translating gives CASRPGTGFNQPQHF.

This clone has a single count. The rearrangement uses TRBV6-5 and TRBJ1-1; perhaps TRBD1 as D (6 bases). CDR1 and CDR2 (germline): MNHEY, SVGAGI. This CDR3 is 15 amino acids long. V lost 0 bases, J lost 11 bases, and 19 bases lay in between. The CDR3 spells CASSYSPLDRPLAFF. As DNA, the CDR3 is TGTGCCAGCAGTTACTCCCCATTAGACAGGCCTCTTGCTTTCTTT.

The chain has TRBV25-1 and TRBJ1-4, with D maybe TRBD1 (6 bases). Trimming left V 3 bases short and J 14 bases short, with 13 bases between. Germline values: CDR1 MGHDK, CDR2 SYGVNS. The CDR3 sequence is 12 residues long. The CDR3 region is CASSEGDKPLFF. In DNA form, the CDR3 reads TGTGCCAGCAGTGAGGGGGACAAGCCCCTGTTTTTT. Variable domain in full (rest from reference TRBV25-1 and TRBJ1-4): EADIYQTPRYLVIGTGKKITLECSQTMGHDKMYWYQQDPGMELHLIHYSYGVNSTEKGDLSSESTVSRIRTEHFPLTLESARPSHTSQYLCASSEGDKPLFFGSGTQLSVL.

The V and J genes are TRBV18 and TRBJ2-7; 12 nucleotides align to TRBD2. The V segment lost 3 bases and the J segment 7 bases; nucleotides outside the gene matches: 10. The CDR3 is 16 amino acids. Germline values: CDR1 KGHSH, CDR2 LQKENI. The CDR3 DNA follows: TGTGCCAGCTCACCCCAACTAGCGGGGGGTCTCGGGGAGCAGTACTTC. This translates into CASSPQLAGGLGEQYF.

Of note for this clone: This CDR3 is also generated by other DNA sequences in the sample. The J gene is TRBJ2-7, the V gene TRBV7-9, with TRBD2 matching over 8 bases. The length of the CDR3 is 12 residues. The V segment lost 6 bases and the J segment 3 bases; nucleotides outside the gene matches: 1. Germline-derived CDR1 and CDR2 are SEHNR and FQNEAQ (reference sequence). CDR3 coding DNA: TGTGCCAGCAGTCGGGGGGGCTACGAGCAGTACTTC. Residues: CASSRGGYEQYF.

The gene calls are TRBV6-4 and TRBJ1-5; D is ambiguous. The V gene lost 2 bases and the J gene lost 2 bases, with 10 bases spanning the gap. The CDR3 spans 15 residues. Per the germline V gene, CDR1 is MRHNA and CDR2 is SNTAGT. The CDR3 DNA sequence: TGTGCCAGCAGTGACAGCATAGATGGCAATCAGCCCCAGCATTTT. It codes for CASSDSIDGNQPQHF.

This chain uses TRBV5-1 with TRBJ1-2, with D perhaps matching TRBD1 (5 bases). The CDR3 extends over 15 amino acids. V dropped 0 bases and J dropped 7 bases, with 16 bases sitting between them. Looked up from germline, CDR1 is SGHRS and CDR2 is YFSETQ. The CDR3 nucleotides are TGCGCCAGCAGCTTGGGAGCAGGGACTGGGACTGGCTACACCTTC. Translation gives CASSLGAGTGTGYTF.

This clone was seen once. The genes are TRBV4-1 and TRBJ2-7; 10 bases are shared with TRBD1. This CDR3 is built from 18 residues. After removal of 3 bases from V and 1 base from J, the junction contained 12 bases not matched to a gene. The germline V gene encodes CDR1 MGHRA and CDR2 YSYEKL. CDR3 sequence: CASSQPGTGVLNSYEQYF. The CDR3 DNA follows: TGCGCCAGCAGCCAGCCCGGGACAGGGGTGTTGAATTCCTACGAGCAGTACTTC.